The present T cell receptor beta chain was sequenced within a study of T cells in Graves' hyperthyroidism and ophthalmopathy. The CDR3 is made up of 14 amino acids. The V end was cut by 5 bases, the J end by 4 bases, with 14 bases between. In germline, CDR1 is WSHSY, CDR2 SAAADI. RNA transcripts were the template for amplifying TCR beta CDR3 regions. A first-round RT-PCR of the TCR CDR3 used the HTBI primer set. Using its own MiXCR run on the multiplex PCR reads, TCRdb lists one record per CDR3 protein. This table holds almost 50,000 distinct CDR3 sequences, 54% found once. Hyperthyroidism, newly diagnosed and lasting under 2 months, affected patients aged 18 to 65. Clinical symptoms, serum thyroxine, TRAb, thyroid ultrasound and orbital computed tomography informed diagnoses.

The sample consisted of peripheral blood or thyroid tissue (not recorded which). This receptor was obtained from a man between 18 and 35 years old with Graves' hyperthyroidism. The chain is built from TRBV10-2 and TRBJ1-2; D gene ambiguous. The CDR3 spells CASSPRGLTYGYTF. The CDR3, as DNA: TGCGCCAGCAGTCCCCGCGGACTTACCTATGGCTACACCTTC.